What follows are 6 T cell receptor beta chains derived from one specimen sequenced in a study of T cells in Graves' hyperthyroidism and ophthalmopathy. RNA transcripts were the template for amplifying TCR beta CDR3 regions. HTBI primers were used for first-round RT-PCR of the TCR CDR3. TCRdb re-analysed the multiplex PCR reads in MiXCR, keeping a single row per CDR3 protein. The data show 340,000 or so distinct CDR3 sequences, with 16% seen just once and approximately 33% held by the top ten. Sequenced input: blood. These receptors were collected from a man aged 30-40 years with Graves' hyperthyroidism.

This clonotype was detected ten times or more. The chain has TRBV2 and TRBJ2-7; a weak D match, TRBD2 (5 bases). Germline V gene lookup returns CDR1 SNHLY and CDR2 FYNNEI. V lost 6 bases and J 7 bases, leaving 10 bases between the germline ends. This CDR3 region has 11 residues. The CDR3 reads CASSLAGEQYF. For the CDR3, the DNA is TGTGCCAGCAGCCTAGCTGGGGAGCAGTACTTC. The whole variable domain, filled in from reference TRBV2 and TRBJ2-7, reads EPEVTQTPSHQVTQMGQEVILRCVPISNHLYFYWYRQILGQKVEFLVSFYNNEISEKSEIFDDQFSVERPDGSNFTLKIRSTKLEDSAMYFCASSLAGEQYFGPGTRLTVT.

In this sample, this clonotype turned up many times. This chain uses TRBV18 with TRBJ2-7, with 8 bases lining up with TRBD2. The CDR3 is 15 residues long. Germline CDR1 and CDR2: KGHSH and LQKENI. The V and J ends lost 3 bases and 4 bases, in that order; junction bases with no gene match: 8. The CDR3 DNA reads TGTGCCAGCTCACCGGGGGATAGCGGGACGTACGAGCAGTACTTC. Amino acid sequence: CASSPGDSGTYEQYF.

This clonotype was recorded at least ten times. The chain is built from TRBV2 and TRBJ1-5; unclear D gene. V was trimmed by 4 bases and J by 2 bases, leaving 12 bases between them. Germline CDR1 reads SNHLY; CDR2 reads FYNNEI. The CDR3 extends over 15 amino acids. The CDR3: CASSAFDTRNQPQHF. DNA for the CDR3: TGTGCCAGCAGTGCCTTCGACACCCGCAATCAGCCCCAGCATTTT. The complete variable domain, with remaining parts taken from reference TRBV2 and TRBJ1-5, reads EPEVTQTPSHQVTQMGQEVILRCVPISNHLYFYWYRQILGQKVEFLVSFYNNEISEKSEIFDDQFSVERPDGSNFTLKIRSTKLEDSAMYFCASSAFDTRNQPQHFGDGTRLSIL.

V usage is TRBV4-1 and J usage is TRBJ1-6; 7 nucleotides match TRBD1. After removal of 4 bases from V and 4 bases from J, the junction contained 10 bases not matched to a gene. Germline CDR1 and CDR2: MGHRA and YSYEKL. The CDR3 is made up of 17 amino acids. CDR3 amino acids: CASSRTMTGIYNSPLHF. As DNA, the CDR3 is TGCGCCAGCAGCCGAACAATGACAGGGATTTATAATTCACCCCTCCACTTT.

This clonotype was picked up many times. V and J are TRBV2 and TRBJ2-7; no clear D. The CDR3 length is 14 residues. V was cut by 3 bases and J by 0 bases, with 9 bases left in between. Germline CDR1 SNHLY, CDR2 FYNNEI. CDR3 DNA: TGTGCCAGCAGTGATATGACAAACTCCTACGAGCAGTACTTC. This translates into CASSDMTNSYEQYF.

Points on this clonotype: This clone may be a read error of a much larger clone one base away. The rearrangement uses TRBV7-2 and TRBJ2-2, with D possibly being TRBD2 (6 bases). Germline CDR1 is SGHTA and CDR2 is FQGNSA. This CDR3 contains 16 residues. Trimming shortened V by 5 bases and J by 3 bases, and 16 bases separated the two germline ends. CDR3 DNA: TGTGCCAGCAGCCTCCGGGGCGGGGCGGACACCGGGGAGCTGTTTTTT. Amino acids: CASSLRGGADTGELFF.